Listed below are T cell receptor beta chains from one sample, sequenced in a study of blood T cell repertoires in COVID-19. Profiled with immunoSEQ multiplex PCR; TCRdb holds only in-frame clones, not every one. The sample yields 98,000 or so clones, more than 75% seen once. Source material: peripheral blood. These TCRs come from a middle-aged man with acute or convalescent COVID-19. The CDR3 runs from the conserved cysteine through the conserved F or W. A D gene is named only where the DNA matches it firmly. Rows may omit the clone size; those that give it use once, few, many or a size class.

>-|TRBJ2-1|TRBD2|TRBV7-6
CASSSLRLTGGGHNEQFF
TGTGCCAGCAGCTCACTCCGACTAACGGGGGGAGGGCACAATGAGCAGTTCTTC
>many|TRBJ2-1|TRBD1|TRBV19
CASSYRGYNEQFF
TGTGCCAGTAGTTACAGGGGATACAATGAGCAGTTCTTC
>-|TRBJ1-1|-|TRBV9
CASSVGGKATEAFF
TGTGCCAGCAGCGTAGGAGGGAAGGCCACTGAAGCTTTCTTT
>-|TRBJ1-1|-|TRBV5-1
CASSYGGSNTEAFF
TGCGCCAGCAGCTACGGGGGGTCGAACACTGAAGCTTTCTTT
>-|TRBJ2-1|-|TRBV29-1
CSVVRDYNEQFF
TGCAGCGTCGTCAGGGATTACAATGAGCAGTTCTTC
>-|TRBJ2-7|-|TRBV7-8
CASSLQDARYEQYF
TGTGCCAGCAGCTTGCAGGATGCGCGCTACGAGCAGTACTTC
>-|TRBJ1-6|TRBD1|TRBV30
CAWTGQTLNSPLHF
TGTGCCTGGACGGGACAGACCTTGAATTCACCCCTCCACTTT
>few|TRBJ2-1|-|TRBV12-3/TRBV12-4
CASSVFSYNEQFF
TGTGCCAGCAGTGTATTCTCCTACAATGAGCAGTTCTTC
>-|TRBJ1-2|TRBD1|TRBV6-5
CASSRRDRNYGYTF
TGTGCCAGCAGTCGACGGGACAGGAACTATGGCTACACCTTC
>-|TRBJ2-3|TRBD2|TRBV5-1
CASSLRERGLADDTQYF
TGCGCCAGCAGCTTAAGGGAAAGAGGGCTAGCGGACGATACGCAGTATTTT
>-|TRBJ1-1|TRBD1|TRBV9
CASSDGTGGTEAFF
TGTGCCAGCAGCGACGGGACAGGTGGGACTGAAGCTTTCTTT
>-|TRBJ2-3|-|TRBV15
CATSPLTDTQYF
TGTGCCACCAGCCCCCTCACAGATACGCAGTATTTT
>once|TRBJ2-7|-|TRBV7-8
CASSSTVQGHEQYF
TGTGCCAGCAGCTCTACGGTCCAGGGGCACGAGCAGTACTTC
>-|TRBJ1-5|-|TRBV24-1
CATSERGNQPQHF
TGTGCCACCAGTGAGAGGGGCAATCAGCCCCAGCATTTT
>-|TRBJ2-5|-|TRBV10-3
CAIRSSGAQETQYF
TGTGCCATCAGATCAAGCGGAGCCCAAGAGACCCAGTACTTC
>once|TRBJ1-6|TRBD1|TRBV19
CATQPGQGTSPLHF
TGTGCCACCCAGCCGGGACAGGGAACTTCACCCCTCCACTTT
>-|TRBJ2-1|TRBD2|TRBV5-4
CASSGAGGPLGNEQFF
TGTGCCAGCAGCGGGGCGGGAGGGCCTTTGGGCAATGAGCAGTTCTTC
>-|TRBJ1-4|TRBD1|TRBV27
CASSLLRTGGEKLFF
TGTGCCAGCAGTTTGCTCCGTACAGGGGGCGAAAAACTGTTTTTT
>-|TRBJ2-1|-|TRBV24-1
CATSASRTHSYNEQFF
TGTGCCACCAGTGCCTCTCGGACACACTCCTACAATGAGCAGTTCTTC